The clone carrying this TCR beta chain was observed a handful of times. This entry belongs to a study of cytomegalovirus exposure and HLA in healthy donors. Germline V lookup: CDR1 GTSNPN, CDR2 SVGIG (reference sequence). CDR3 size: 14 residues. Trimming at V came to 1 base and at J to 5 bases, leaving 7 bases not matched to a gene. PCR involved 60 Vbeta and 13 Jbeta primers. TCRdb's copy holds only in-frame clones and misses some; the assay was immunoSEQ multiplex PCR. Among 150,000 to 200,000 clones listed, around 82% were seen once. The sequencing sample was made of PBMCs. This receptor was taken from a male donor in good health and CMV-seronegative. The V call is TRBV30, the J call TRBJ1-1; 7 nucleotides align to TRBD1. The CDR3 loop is CAWSGLDRVTEAFF. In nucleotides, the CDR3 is TGTGCCTGGAGTGGCCTTGACAGGGTTACTGAAGCTTTCTTT.